This T cell receptor (beta chain) was observed in a study of tumor and adjacent non-tumor tissue in lung cancer. Study-wide results and caveats: Normal lung showed higher cumulative top 100 clone frequency than tumor.

On this clonotype itself: What it binds is unknown.

A modified ARM-PCR protocol with three rounds of nested PCR amplified TCRbeta. Each CDR3 protein gets one entry after TCRdb re-called the multiplex PCR reads with MiXCR. The repertoire holds 81,000 or so distinct CDR3 sequences, with 80% to 90% as singletons. The template was RNA from unsorted bulk tissue. This non-tumor lung sample came from over 3 cm beyond the tumor edge. The receptor's source is a man in his 60s with non-small cell lung cancer. The sequenced material came from distant non-tumor lung tissue.

The CDR3 loop is CASSFTIGGPKDTQYF. The CDR3 coding sequence is TGTGCCAGCAGCTTCACAATTGGGGGGCCAAAGGATACCCAGTACTTC. The chain carries TRBV11-2 and TRBJ2-5, with D perhaps TRBD1 or TRBD2 (6 bases each). The length of the CDR3 is 16 residues. Trimming shortened V by 3 bases and J by 8 bases, and 22 bases separated the two germline ends. Germline CDR1 is SGHAT and CDR2 is FQNNGV.